This T cell receptor beta chain was profiled in a study of blood T cell repertoires in COVID-19. Study as a whole: Some COVID-19 samples were acute and others convalescent; all came from the United States, Italy and Spain. Nucleic acid was either cDNA or gDNA, and it came from T cells, B-cell-depleted T cells, or PBMCs.

The V and J ends lost 0 bases and 5 bases respectively, with 8 bases between them. The V gene's germline CDR1 is LGHDT and CDR2 YNNKEL (reference sequence). This CDR3 has 14 residues. As originally analysed: Reference gene primer amplification in the assay estimated nucleated cell counts. Only in-frame clones appear in the TCRdb table, and some are missing; sequencing was by immunoSEQ multiplex PCR. V and J calls and clone size are given by that table; D and trimming were obtained from the DNA. The sample consists of about 200,000 clones, around 80% of them appearing once. The sequencing input was peripheral blood. The chain combines TRBV3-1 (or the pseudogene TRBV3-2) with TRBJ2-1, with a tentative D call TRBD1 (5 bases). The sequence was collected from a woman in her thirties or forties with acute or convalescent COVID-19. The CDR3 protein is CASSQDWTHNEQFF. The CDR3 DNA sequence: TGTGCCAGCAGCCAAGATTGGACACACAATGAGCAGTTCTTC.